This T cell receptor (beta chain) is from a study of CXCR3-negative and CXCR3-positive naive CD8 T cells. Study results and limitations: CXCR3-positive naive cells carried more hydrophobic TRB CDR3s than CXCR3-negative ones.

On this clonotype: Its antigen is not identified.

The authors made the TRB cDNA libraries by 5' RACE using UMI labels. TCRdb reprocessed the 5' RACE reads and keeps a single row for each CDR3 protein, giving no DNA. The repertoire table contains around 88,000 distinct CDR3 sequences. CDR1 and CDR2 from the germline V gene are SEHNR and FQNEAQ (reference sequence). This CDR3 is built from 13 residues. The sample consisted of naive CXCR3+ CD8+ T cells from blood. Regarding subset: CD45RO-CCR7+CD27+CD95- naive CD8+ T cells expressing CXCR3 (TNR3+). This rearrangement joins TRBV7-9 to TRBJ2-3; the D gene TCRdb calls, TRBD1, cannot be checked with no DNA. The clonotype originates from a human donor in good health. Some clones in this sample may be carry-over from other donors' samples. Here the CDR3 reads CASKDSNTDTQYF.